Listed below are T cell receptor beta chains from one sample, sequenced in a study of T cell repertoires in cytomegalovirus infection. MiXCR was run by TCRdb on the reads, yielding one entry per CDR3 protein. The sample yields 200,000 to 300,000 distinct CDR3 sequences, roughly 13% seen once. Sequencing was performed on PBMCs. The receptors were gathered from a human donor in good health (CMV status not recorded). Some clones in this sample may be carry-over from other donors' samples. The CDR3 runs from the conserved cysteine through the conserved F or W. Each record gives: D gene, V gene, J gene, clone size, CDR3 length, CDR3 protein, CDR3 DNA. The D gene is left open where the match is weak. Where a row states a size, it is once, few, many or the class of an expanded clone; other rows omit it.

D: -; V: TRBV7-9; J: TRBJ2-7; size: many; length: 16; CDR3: CASSNTGTGPFREQYF; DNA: TGTGCCAGCAGCAACACCGGGACCGGGCCTTTTCGGGAGCAGTACTTC
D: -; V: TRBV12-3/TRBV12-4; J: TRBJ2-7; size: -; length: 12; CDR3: CASSSSNGEQYF; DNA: TGTGCCAGCAGTTCAAGTAATGGAGAGCAGTACTTC
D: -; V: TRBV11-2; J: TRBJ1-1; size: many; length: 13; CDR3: CASSLEPNTEAFF; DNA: TGTGCCAGCAGCTTAGAGCCTAACACTGAAGCTTTCTTT
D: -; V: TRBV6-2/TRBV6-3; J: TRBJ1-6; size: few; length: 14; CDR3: CASRIGTSYSPLHF; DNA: TGTGCCAGCAGAATCGGGACGTCCTATTCACCCCTCCACTTT
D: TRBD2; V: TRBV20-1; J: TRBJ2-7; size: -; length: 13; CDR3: CSASSGRLYEQYF; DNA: TGCAGTGCTAGTAGCGGGAGACTCTACGAGCAGTACTTC
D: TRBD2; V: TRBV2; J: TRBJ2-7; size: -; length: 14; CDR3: CARGGTRARHEQYF; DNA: TGTGCCAGAGGCGGGACTAGGGCCCGCCACGAGCAGTACTTC
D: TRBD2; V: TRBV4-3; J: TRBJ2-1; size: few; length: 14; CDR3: CASRAASGSNEQFF; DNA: TGCGCCAGCAGAGCGGCTAGCGGGAGTAATGAGCAGTTCTTC
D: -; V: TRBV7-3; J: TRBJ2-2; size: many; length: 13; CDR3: CASSTRNTGELFF; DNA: TGTGCCAGCAGCACCCGAAACACCGGGGAGCTGTTTTTT
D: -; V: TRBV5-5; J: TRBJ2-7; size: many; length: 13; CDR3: CASSLVQTGEQYF; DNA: TGTGCCAGCAGCTTGGTACAGACGGGTGAGCAGTACTTC
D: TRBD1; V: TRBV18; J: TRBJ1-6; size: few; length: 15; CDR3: CASSPEGNRGSPLHF; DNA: TGTGCCAGCTCACCAGAAGGGAACAGGGGGTCACCCCTCCACTTT
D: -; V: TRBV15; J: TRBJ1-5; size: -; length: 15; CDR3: CATGNGHSSNQPQHF; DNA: TGTGCCACCGGGAACGGACATTCTAGCAATCAGCCCCAGCATTTT
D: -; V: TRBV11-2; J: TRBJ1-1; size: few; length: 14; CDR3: CASSLGTVGAEAFF; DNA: TGTGCCAGCAGCTTAGGAACGGTGGGGGCTGAAGCTTTCTTT
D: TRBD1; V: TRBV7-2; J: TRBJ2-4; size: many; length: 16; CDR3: CASSTTGDLAKNIQYF; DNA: TGTGCCAGCAGCACTACAGGGGATCTAGCCAAAAACATTCAGTACTTC
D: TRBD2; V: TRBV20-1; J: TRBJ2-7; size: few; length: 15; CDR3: CSARRPGTSPYEQYF; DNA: TGCAGTGCTCGAAGACCCGGGACTAGCCCCTACGAGCAGTACTTC
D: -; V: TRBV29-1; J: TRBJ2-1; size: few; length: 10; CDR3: CSVRQHEQFF; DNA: TGCAGCGTAAGACAACATGAGCAGTTCTTC
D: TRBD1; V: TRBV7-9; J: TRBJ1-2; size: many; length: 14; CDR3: CASSRQGSLYGYTF; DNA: TGTGCCAGCAGTCGACAGGGTTCACTCTATGGCTACACCTTC
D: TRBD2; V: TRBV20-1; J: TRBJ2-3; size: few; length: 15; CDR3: CSVIPGGASTDTQYF; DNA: TGCAGTGTAATCCCGGGGGGTGCTAGCACAGATACGCAGTATTTT
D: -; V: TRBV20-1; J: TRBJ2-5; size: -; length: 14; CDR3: CSAPLGLPPRTQYF; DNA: TGCAGTGCCCCGCTGGGACTCCCGCCCCGGACCCAGTACTTC
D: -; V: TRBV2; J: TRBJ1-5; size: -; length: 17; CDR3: CASRAPHGGGGRQPQHF; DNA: TGTGCCAGCAGGGCCCCCCACGGGGGGGGGGGTCGTCAGCCCCAGCATTTT
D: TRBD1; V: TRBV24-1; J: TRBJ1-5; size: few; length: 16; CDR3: CATSRTGTGNNQPQHF; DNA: TGTGCCACCAGCCGAACCGGGACAGGTAACAATCAGCCCCAGCATTTT
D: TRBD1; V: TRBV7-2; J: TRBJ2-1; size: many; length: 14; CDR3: CASSFDRGYNEQFF; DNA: TGTGCCAGCAGCTTTGACAGGGGCTACAATGAGCAGTTCTTC
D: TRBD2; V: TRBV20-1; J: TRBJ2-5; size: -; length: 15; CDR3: CSARVASGTQETQYF; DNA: TGCAGTGCTAGAGTCGCTAGCGGGACTCAAGAGACCCAGTACTTC
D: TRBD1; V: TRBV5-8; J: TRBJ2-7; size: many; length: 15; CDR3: CASRIRTGATYEQYF; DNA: TGTGCCAGCAGAATAAGGACAGGGGCGACCTACGAGCAGTACTTC
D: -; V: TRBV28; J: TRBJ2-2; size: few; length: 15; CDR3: CASTPGTMNTGELFF; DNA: TGTGCCAGCACTCCCGGGACAATGAACACCGGGGAGCTGTTTTTT
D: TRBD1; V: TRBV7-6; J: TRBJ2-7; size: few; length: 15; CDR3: CASSPLATGSYEQYF; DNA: TGTGCCAGCAGCCCATTAGCGACAGGGTCCTACGAGCAGTACTTC
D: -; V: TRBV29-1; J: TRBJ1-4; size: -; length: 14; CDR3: CSVEDTGASKKLFF; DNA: TGCAGCGTTGAAGATACGGGGGCAAGTAAAAAACTGTTTTTT
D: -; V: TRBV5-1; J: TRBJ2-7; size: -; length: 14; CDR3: CASSLGPGFDEQYF; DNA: TGCGCCAGCAGCTTGGGGCCGGGGTTCGACGAGCAGTACTTC
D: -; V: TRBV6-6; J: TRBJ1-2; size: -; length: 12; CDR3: CASSQDSPGYTF; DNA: TGTGCCAGCAGTCAGGACAGTCCTGGCTACACCTTC
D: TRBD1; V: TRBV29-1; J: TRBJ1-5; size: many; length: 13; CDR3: CSVGLTGGQPQHF; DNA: TGCAGCGTTGGACTCACAGGGGGTCAGCCCCAGCATTTT
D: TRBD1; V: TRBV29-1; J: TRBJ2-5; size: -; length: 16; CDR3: CSVLRAQGAAGETQYF; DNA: TGCAGCGTCCTCCGGGCCCAGGGGGCGGCGGGGGAGACCCAGTACTTC
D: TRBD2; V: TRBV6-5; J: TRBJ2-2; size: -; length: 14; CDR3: CASRSGADTGELFF; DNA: TGTGCCAGCAGGAGCGGGGCTGATACCGGGGAGCTGTTTTTT
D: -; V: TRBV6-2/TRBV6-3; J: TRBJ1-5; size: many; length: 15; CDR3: CASTRNGGVNQPQHF; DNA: TGTGCCAGCACCAGAAACGGGGGAGTTAATCAGCCCCAGCATTTT
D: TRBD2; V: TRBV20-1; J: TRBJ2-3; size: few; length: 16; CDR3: CSASARTSFGTDTQYF; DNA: TGCAGTGCCAGTGCACGGACTAGCTTCGGCACAGATACGCAGTATTTT
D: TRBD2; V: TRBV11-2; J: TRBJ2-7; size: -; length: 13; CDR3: CASSLARAGTRHF; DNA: TGTGCCAGCAGCTTAGCGCGAGCGGGGACCAGACACTTC
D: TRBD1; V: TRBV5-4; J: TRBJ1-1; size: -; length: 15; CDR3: CASSWGQEMNTEAFF; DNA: TGTGCCAGCAGCTGGGGACAGGAGATGAACACTGAAGCTTTCTTT
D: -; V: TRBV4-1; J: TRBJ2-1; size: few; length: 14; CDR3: CASSPLPGVNEQFF; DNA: TGCGCCAGCAGCCCTCTACCGGGGGTTAATGAGCAGTTCTTC
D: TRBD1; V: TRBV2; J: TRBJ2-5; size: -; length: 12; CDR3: CATRDRQETQYF; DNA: TGTGCCACCAGGGACAGGCAAGAGACCCAGTACTTC